This TCR beta chain was captured by sequencing in a study of vaccination and CD4 T cells after COVID-19. Cultured CD4+ T-cell DNA underwent Oncomine TCR Beta short-read sequencing. TCRdb recomputed calls from the PCR reads with MiXCR, one row per CDR3 protein. The sample shows under 4,500 distinct CDR3 sequences, about 20% of them seen only once. The treatment denotes: approximately nine-day PBMC culture with coronavirus spike peptide pools or control peptides (ViraFEST assay). Scientists separated out CD4+ T cells through negative selection following 10 days in culture. V was cut by 4 bases and J by 4 bases, with 10 bases left in between. This CDR3 spans 13 amino acids. CDR1 is MNHEY and CDR2 is SMNVEV in the germline V gene (reference sequence). Remarks on this clonotype: The antigen is not known.

The sample comprised CD4+ T cells from blood, cultured in vitro. This chain connects TRBV27 to TRBJ2-5; the D is unclear. The TCR was taken from a human donor who had recovered from COVID-19. CDR3 bases: TGTGCCAGCAGTTCCAATCCCGGAGAGACCCAGTACTTC. Residues: CASSSNPGETQYF.